This note documents a single T cell receptor beta chain sequence. Only in-frame clones appear in the TCRdb table, and some are missing; sequencing was by immunoSEQ multiplex PCR. The profile shows about 250,000 clones, around 90% of them singletons. V lost 0 bases and J 2 bases, leaving 10 bases between the germline ends. This CDR3 region has 15 residues. Germline V CDR1 and CDR2: SGHDT, YYEEEE. This record belongs to a study of blood T cell repertoires in COVID-19. Overall study context: From T cells, B-cell-depleted T cells, or PBMCs came the material, which was cDNA or gDNA.

This TCR was recovered from a woman aged 25 to 45 with acute or convalescent COVID-19. This chain connects TRBV5-6 to TRBJ2-3; no clear D. The material sequenced was peripheral blood. The CDR3 protein is CASSLGVGNTDTQYF. CDR3 coding DNA: TGTGCCAGCAGCTTGGGGGTGGGCAACACAGATACGCAGTATTTT.